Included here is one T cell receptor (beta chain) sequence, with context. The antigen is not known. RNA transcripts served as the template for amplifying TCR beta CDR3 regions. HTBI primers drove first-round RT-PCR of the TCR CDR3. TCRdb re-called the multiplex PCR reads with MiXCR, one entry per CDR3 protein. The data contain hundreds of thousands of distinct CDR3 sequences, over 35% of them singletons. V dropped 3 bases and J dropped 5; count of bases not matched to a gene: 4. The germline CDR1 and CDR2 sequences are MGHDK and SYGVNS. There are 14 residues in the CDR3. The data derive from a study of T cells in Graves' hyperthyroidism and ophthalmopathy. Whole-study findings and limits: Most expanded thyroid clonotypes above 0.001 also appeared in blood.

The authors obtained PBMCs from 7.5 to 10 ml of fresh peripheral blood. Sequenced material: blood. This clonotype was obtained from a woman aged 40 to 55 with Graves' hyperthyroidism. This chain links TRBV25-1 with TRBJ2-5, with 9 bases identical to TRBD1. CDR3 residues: CASSDMTGGETQYF. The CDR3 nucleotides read TGTGCCAGCAGTGATATGACAGGGGGTGAGACCCAGTACTTC.